This T cell receptor (beta chain) was sequenced for a study of breast tumors, draining lymph nodes, adjacent tissues. Study conclusions and caveats: Tumor T cell lymph node origin was a supported hypothesis, not proven.

TCRdb itself ran the multiplex PCR reads through MiXCR, one entry per CDR3 protein. The repertoire holds fewer than 200,000 distinct CDR3 sequences, with 30% to 35% as singletons. Per germline, CDR1 SNHLY and CDR2 FYNNEI. The CDR3 is made up of 14 amino acids. The ends were cut back, 6 bases at V and 14 bases at J, with 23 bases in the middle. The lymph nodes were axillary draining lymph nodes from breast cancer patients. As regards this clonotype: Its antigen is unknown.

This TCR was recovered from a female donor with breast cancer. Some clones in this sample may be carry-over from other donors' samples. The specimen was axillary lymph node tissue. The chain employs TRBV2 and TRBJ1-5; D gene ambiguous. In nucleotides, the CDR3 is TGTGCCAGCAGCTACAGAGGTAGTACTCAGGACGAGCATTTT. Translated: CASSYRGSTQDEHF.